This is a list of T cell receptor beta chains from one sample in a study of T cell responses to AZD1222 COVID-19 vaccine. The method was immunoSEQ multiplex PCR; TCRdb's version includes in-frame clones alone and lacks a portion of them. The table includes some 150,000 clones, roughly nine tenths detected once. The sequencing used peripheral blood, collected on day 0 of AZD1222 vaccination. Receptors originate from an adult in good health. Each CDR3 is given with its conserved first and last residue. The D gene is left open where the match is weak. The size of a clone is reported for some rows only, either as once, few or many, or as a class for expanded clones.

.	TRBV6-1	.	TRBJ2-2	CASSEADTGELFF	TGTGCCAGCAGTGAAGCTGACACCGGGGAGCTGTTTTTT
.	TRBV3-1/TRBV3-2	once	TRBJ2-1	CASSQGLILNEQFF	TGTGCCAGCAGCCAAGGACTCATACTCAATGAGCAGTTCTTC
.	TRBV28	.	TRBJ1-3	CASSPNRVSGNTIYF	TGTGCCAGCAGTCCGAACAGGGTGTCGGGAAACACCATATATTTT
TRBD1	TRBV7-3	.	TRBJ2-1	CASSLTKARQGGNEQFF	TGTGCCAGCAGCTTAACGAAAGCTAGACAGGGGGGCAATGAGCAGTTCTTC
.	TRBV6-5	.	TRBJ1-1	CASSYLQNTEAFF	TGTGCCAGCAGTTACCTGCAGAACACTGAAGCTTTCTTT
.	TRBV7-8	.	TRBJ2-3	CASSLTESTDTQYF	TGTGCCAGCAGCCTCACCGAGAGCACAGATACGCAGTATTTT
.	TRBV19	.	TRBJ2-7	CASSIGGSGPYEQYF	TGTGCCAGTAGTATAGGCGGCTCCGGCCCCTACGAGCAGTACTTC
TRBD1	TRBV3-1/TRBV3-2	once	TRBJ1-3	CASSQWDRVSGNTIYF	TGTGCCAGCAGCCAATGGGACAGGGTATCTGGAAACACCATATATTTT
TRBD2	TRBV11-2	few	TRBJ2-7	CASSLGYLAGNEQYF	TGTGCCAGCAGCTTAGGATATCTAGCGGGAAACGAGCAGTACTTC
.	TRBV18	.	TRBJ2-5	CASSPGLNGETQYF	TGTGCCAGCTCACCGGGACTTAATGGGGAGACCCAGTACTTC
.	TRBV19	few	TRBJ2-1	CASSISFFGDSNEQFF	TGTGCCAGTAGTATTTCTTTTTTCGGTGACTCCAATGAGCAGTTCTTC
TRBD1	TRBV2	few	TRBJ1-6	CASGQENNSPLHF	TGTGCCAGTGGACAGGAAAATAATTCACCCCTCCACTTT
TRBD1	TRBV29-1	.	TRBJ2-5	CSVDLTGDKGETQYF	TGCAGCGTTGATTTGACAGGGGATAAAGGAGAGACCCAGTACTTC
TRBD1	TRBV13	.	TRBJ2-7	CASSLGVHRGYEQYF	TGTGCCAGCAGCTTGGGCGTGCACAGGGGCTACGAGCAGTACTTC
.	TRBV11-2	.	TRBJ1-1	CASSSPGRLNTEAFF	TGTGCCAGCAGCTCCCCGGGACGGCTGAACACTGAAGCTTTCTTT
.	TRBV11-2	once	TRBJ2-1	CASSGTGLAFYNEQFF	TGTGCCAGCAGCGGCACAGGGTTAGCTTTCTACAATGAGCAGTTCTTC
.	TRBV10-3	.	TRBJ1-2	CAISDGTLLSGF	TGTGCCATCAGTGACGGGACACTACTTTCGGGCTTC
.	TRBV7-2	few	TRBJ1-5	CASSSDGSSNQPQHF	TGTGCCAGCAGCTCGGACGGAAGTAGCAATCAGCCCCAGCATTTT
.	TRBV27	.	TRBJ2-1	CASSLNSYNEQFF	TGTGCCAGCAGTTTAAACAGCTACAATGAGCAGTTCTTC
TRBD1	TRBV14	.	TRBJ2-7	CASSKGQAILYEQYF	TGTGCCAGCAGCAAAGGACAGGCTATACTCTACGAGCAGTACTTC
TRBD1	TRBV27	.	TRBJ1-5	CASSKGSGGSNQPQHF	TGTGCCAGCAGCAAAGGTTCAGGGGGCAGCAATCAGCCCCAGCATTTT
TRBD1	TRBV5-4	.	TRBJ2-2	CASSLLGTGGELFF	TGTGCCAGCAGCCTCCTGGGGACAGGCGGGGAGCTGTTTTTT
TRBD2	TRBV7-3	.	TRBJ2-1	CASSSGLAASYNEQFF	TGTGCCAGCAGCTCCGGACTAGCGGCCTCCTACAATGAGCAGTTCTTC
.	TRBV19	.	TRBJ1-2	CASSIGGDGYTF	TGTGCCAGTAGTATAGGCGGGGATGGCTACACCTTC
TRBD1	TRBV18	.	TRBJ1-3	CASSPRNRGPSGNTIYF	TGTGCCAGCTCACCAAGGAACAGGGGCCCCTCTGGAAACACCATATATTTT
.	TRBV6-5	once	TRBJ2-2	CASSKKGFAGELFF	TGTGCCAGCAGTAAAAAGGGGTTCGCCGGGGAGCTGTTTTTT
.	TRBV5-1	.	TRBJ2-3	CASSLGGDTQYF	TGCGCCAGCAGCTTGGGGGGAGATACGCAGTATTTT
.	TRBV7-9	few	TRBJ1-4	CASSLDFGEKLFF	TGTGCCAGCAGCTTAGACTTTGGTGAAAAACTGTTTTTT
.	TRBV7-3	.	TRBJ2-1	CASSLGHREGTSSYNEQFF	TGTGCCAGCAGCTTAGGACACAGGGAGGGGACTTCCTCGTACAATGAGCAGTTCTTC
TRBD2	TRBV7-9	.	TRBJ2-7	CASSSTSASYEQYF	TGTGCCAGCAGCTCGACTAGCGCCTCCTACGAGCAGTACTTC
TRBD1	TRBV23-1	few	TRBJ2-2	CASSHRDYRGTGELFF	TGCGCCAGCAGTCATCGCGATTACAGGGGAACCGGGGAGCTGTTTTTT
.	TRBV2	.	TRBJ2-3	CASDRKTDTQYF	TGTGCCAGCGACAGAAAAACAGATACGCAGTATTTT
TRBD1	TRBV7-9	.	TRBJ1-1	CASSEGDSRELAFF	TGTGCCAGCAGCGAGGGGGACAGTCGTGAGTTAGCTTTCTTT
.	TRBV3-1/TRBV3-2	.	TRBJ1-2	CASSQNLPYCREAARGYGYTF	TGTGCCAGCAGCCAAAATCTACCCTATTGCCGGGAAGCCGCTCGGGGCTATGGCTACACCTTC
TRBD1	TRBV4-2	.	TRBJ1-2	CASSGGTGDRVGYTF	TGTGCCAGCAGCGGGGGGACAGGGGACAGGGTGGGCTACACCTTC
TRBD1	TRBV19	.	TRBJ2-2	CASRTGTGVTGELFF	TGTGCCAGTCGGACCGGGACAGGGGTCACCGGGGAGCTGTTTTTT
TRBD1	TRBV28	.	TRBJ1-1	CASRWVPGQGTEAFF	TGTGCCAGCAGATGGGTGCCGGGACAGGGCACTGAAGCTTTCTTT
TRBD1	TRBV24-1	once	TRBJ2-7	CATSDPGTGSYEQYF	TGTGCCACCAGTGACCCCGGGACAGGAAGCTACGAGCAGTACTTC
.	TRBV6-2/TRBV6-3	once	TRBJ2-1	CASSYFDEQFF	TGTGCCAGCAGTTATTTCGATGAGCAGTTCTTC
TRBD2	TRBV19	.	TRBJ2-1	CASRYGTPGGDEQFF	TGTGCCAGCCGTTACGGGACGCCGGGAGGCGATGAGCAGTTCTTC
.	TRBV27	.	TRBJ1-6	CASRNLISPLHF	TGTGCCAGCCGAAACCTTATTTCACCCCTCCACTTT
.	TRBV4-3	.	TRBJ2-7	CASSVEQGGPYEQYF	TGCGCCAGCAGTGTAGAGCAGGGTGGCCCCTACGAGCAGTACTTC
.	TRBV14	.	TRBJ2-3	CASSLRGPSTDTQYF	TGTGCCAGCAGCCTAAGGGGACCTAGCACAGATACGCAGTATTTT
.	TRBV28	once	TRBJ1-5	CASSLLGGTQPQHF	TGTGCCAGCAGCCTACTGGGGGGGACTCAGCCCCAGCATTTT
TRBD1	TRBV18	.	TRBJ1-4	CASSPRQGNEKLFF	TGTGCCAGCTCACCGCGACAGGGTAATGAAAAACTGTTTTTT
TRBD2	TRBV5-1	.	TRBJ2-5	CASSPLEGGGRKTQYF	TGCGCCAGCAGCCCCCTGGAGGGTGGCGGGAGAAAGACCCAGTACTTC
.	TRBV5-6	once	TRBJ2-7	CASSLMGALRENEQYF	TGTGCCAGCAGCTTGATGGGAGCGCTCAGGGAAAACGAGCAGTACTTC
.	TRBV11-3	few	TRBJ1-1	CASSLEGANTEAFF	TGTGCCAGCAGCTTAGAGGGGGCAAACACTGAAGCTTTCTTT
.	TRBV27	.	TRBJ1-4	CASSLVTGKNEKLFF	TGTGCCAGCAGTTTAGTTACAGGGAAGAATGAAAAACTGTTTTTT
.	TRBV4-2	once	TRBJ2-7	CASSQDHTAGSIYEQYF	TGTGCCAGCAGCCAAGATCATACGGCGGGGTCGATCTACGAGCAGTACTTC
TRBD2	TRBV18	.	TRBJ2-7	CASSLGLAGVSYEQYF	TGTGCCAGCTCTCTCGGACTAGCGGGAGTATCCTACGAGCAGTACTTC
.	TRBV29-1	.	TRBJ2-1	CSVDTYNEQFF	TGCAGCGTTGACACGTACAATGAGCAGTTCTTC
TRBD2	TRBV5-1	.	TRBJ2-1	CASSPLAGGPNEQFF	TGCGCCAGCAGCCCGCTAGCGGGAGGGCCGAATGAGCAGTTCTTC
.	TRBV7-2	.	TRBJ1-2	CASSLVGTQYNYGYTF	TGTGCCAGCAGCTTAGTGGGGACACAATACAACTATGGCTACACCTTC
TRBD1	TRBV27	.	TRBJ1-1	CASSLSPRGRSDTEAFF	TGTGCCAGCAGTTTATCACCCAGGGGGCGGTCGGACACTGAAGCTTTCTTT
TRBD1	TRBV28	.	TRBJ1-2	CASSLGDSLGNYGYTF	TGTGCCAGCAGTTTAGGGGACAGTTTAGGTAACTATGGCTACACCTTC
.	TRBV5-1	once	TRBJ2-7	CASSLEGLASYEQYF	TGCGCCAGCAGCTTGGAGGGGTTGGCTTCCTACGAGCAGTACTTC
.	TRBV12-3/TRBV12-4	.	TRBJ2-7	CASSLGTVLYF	TGTGCCAGCAGTTTAGGGACAGTTCTGTACTTC
TRBD1	TRBV2	.	TRBJ1-2	CASLSAQGGRPQLGYTF	TGTGCCAGCCTGAGCGCCCAAGGGGGCAGGCCGCAACTGGGCTACACCTTC
.	TRBV28	.	TRBJ1-1	CASSLDADLNTEAFF	TGTGCCAGCAGTTTGGACGCGGATCTGAACACTGAAGCTTTCTTT